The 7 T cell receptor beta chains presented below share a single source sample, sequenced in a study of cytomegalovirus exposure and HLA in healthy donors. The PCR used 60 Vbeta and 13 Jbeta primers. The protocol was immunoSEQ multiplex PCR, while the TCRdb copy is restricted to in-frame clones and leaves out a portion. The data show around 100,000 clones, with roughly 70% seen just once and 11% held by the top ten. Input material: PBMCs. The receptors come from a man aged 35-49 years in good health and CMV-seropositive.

CDR3 coding DNA: TGTGCCAGCAGTGGCATAGCGGGAGCTGTAGATACGCAGTATTTT. Translated: CASSGIAGAVDTQYF. The chain couples TRBV6-4 to TRBJ2-3; TRBD2 matches at 9 bases. V was clipped by 4 bases and J by 5 bases; unmatched bases: 7. CDR3 length: 15 amino acids. The germline CDR1 and CDR2 sequences are MRHNA and SNTAGT.

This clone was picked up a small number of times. The CDR3 reads CASSLDRGTYNEQFF. CDR3 nucleotide sequence: TGTGCCAGCAGCTTGGACAGGGGCACCTACAATGAGCAGTTCTTC. This rearrangement joins TRBV11-1 to TRBJ2-1; 9 bases are a match to TRBD1. V was pared by 3 bases and J by 2 bases, with 2 bases of the junction left unmatched. The CDR3 has 15 residues. Germline V CDR1 and CDR2: SGHAT, FQDESV (reference sequence).

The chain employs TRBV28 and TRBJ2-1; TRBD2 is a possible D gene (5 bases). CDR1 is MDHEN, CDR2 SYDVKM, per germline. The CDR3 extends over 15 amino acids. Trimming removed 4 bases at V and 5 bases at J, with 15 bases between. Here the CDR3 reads CASSSGGERHNEQFF. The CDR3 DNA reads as TGTGCCAGCAGTTCCGGTGGGGAGCGACACAATGAGCAGTTCTTC.

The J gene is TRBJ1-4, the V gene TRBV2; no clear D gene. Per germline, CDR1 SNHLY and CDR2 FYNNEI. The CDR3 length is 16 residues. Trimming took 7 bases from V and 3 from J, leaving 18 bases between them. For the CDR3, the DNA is TGTGCCAGCACCTATGGTGGTATGTCGGCTAATGAAAAACTGTTTTTT. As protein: CASTYGGMSANEKLFF.

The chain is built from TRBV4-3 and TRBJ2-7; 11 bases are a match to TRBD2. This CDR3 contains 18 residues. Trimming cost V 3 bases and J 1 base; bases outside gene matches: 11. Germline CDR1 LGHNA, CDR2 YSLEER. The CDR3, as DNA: TGCGCCAGCAGCCAGACGACTAGCGGGATGGTAAGGTCCTACGAGCAGTACTTC. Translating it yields CASSQTTSGMVRSYEQYF.

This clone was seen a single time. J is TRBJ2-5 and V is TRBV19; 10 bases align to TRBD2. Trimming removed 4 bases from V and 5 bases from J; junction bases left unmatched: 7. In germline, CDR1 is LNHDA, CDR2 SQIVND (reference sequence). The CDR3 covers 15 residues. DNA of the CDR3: TGTGCCAGTAGTAGCTCAGCGGGAGGGGCTGAGACCCAGTACTTC. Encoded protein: CASSSSAGGAETQYF.

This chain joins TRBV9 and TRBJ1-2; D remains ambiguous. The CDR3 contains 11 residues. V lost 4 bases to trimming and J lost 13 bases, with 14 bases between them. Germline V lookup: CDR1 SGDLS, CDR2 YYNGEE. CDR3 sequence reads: CASSPGASPTF. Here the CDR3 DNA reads TGTGCCAGCAGCCCAGGTGCATCCCCCACCTTC.